The table lists the clone carrying this T cell receptor (beta chain) with many counts. V was pared by 0 bases and J by 2 bases, with 15 bases between. The CDR3 runs to 16 residues. CDR1 is DFQATT, CDR2 SNEGSKA, per germline (reference sequence). The data derive from a study of T cells in Graves' hyperthyroidism and ophthalmopathy. Amplification targeted TCR beta CDR3 regions from RNA transcripts. TCR CDR3 regions were first amplified by RT-PCR with HTBI primers. TCRdb reprocessed the multiplex PCR reads with MiXCR, giving one entry per CDR3 protein. The sample contains 500,000 or so distinct CDR3 sequences, 15% to 20% of which appear only once.

The TCR was taken from a woman in her twenties or thirties with Graves' ophthalmopathy. Sequenced sample: blood. The chain uses TRBV20-1 and TRBJ2-3, with D perhaps TRBD2 (5 bases). The CDR3 spells CSARDTSSSHTDTQYF. In nucleotides, the CDR3 is TGCAGTGCTAGAGATACCTCTAGCAGCCACACAGATACGCAGTATTTT.